Listed below are T cell receptor beta chains from one sample, sequenced in a study of cytomegalovirus exposure and HLA in healthy donors. Repertoires were generated with immunoSEQ multiplex PCR, while TCRdb's copy carries only in-frame clones and drops some. In the table there are under 95,000 clones, approximately 95% of which are singletons. Sequences were obtained from PBMCs. These receptors all come from a woman aged 18 to 35 in good health and CMV-seronegative. CDR3s leave out the opening cysteine and the closing phenylalanine or tryptophan. Each record gives: V gene, J gene, CDR3 protein.

>TRBV7-2|TRBJ2-7
ASSLQQRGAPGDEQY
>TRBV18|TRBJ2-1
ASSPQGSYNEQF
>TRBV2|TRBJ1-3
ASAGQALAGNTIY
>TRBV9|TRBJ1-3
ASSAPGTSVSGNTIY
>TRBV7-9|TRBJ2-1
ASSPGTGEGYNEQF
>TRBV5-8|NA
ASSYTGTGFFPYEQY
>TRBV4-3|TRBJ1-2
ASSPHAGISYGYT
>TRBV5-1|TRBJ2-1
ASSPADRVNDEQF
>TRBV29-1|TRBJ2-7
SVSAHGGMWVEQY
>TRBV28|TRBJ1-5
ASSFTGQGNQPQH
>TRBV5-1|TRBJ1-3
ASSLGQGGGNTIY
>TRBV5-4|TRBJ1-3
ASSLGQSVGSGNTIY
>TRBV6-1|TRBJ2-5
ASSEGPSAETQY
>TRBV6-6|TRBJ1-6
ASSYQNSPLH
>TRBV6-6|TRBJ2-6
ASSYAGSGANVLT
>TRBV4-1|TRBJ2-5
ASRGGEQETQY
>TRBV6-1|TRBJ2-3
ASSEARSTDTQY
>TRBV28|TRBJ2-3
ASSISGGAGTDTQY
>TRBV27|TRBJ1-5
ASSLQGDGNQPQH
>TRBV28|TRBJ2-7
ASSPSIEQY
>TRBV6-5|TRBJ2-2
ASSIAGSTGELF
>TRBV9|TRBJ2-4
ASSAQGVGNGAKNIQY
>TRBV29-1|TRBJ1-2
SGTGGSVADGYT
>TRBV11-2|TRBJ2-6
ASSLTDRSGAGANVLT
>TRBV29-1|TRBJ2-3
SAEGGDEALWDTDTQY
>TRBV9|TRBJ2-5
ASSPDFGGGSSETQY